The 5 T cell receptor beta chains below all came from one sample that was sequenced in a study of blood T cell repertoires in COVID-19. The protocol was immunoSEQ multiplex PCR, while the TCRdb copy is restricted to in-frame clones and leaves out a portion. The sample lists 200,000 to 250,000 clones; more than 75% were seen once. Input material: PBMCs or T cells enriched from blood (not recorded which). Receptors originate from a woman in her thirties or forties with acute COVID-19.

The chain employs TRBV5-1 and TRBJ1-5; maybe TRBD1 (5 bases). The V and J ends lost 1 base and 2 bases respectively, with 10 bases between them. CDR1 and CDR2 (germline): SGHRS, YFSETQ. The CDR3 length is 15 residues. The CDR3 sequence is CASSLTGLGNQPQHF. The CDR3 nucleotides are TGCGCCAGCAGCTTGACAGGTTTGGGCAATCAGCCCCAGCATTTT. The full variable domain, completed using reference TRBV5-1 and TRBJ1-5, is KAGVTQTPRYLIKTRGQQVTLSCSPISGHRSVSWYQQTPGQGLQFLFEYFSETQRNKGNFPGRFSGRQFSNSRSEMNVSTLELGDSALYLCASSLTGLGNQPQHFGDGTRLSIL.

Comments on this clone: This sample also contains other DNA sequences that code for the same CDR3. The J gene is TRBJ1-4, the V gene TRBV11-2; D not certain. V was shortened by 1 base and J by 8 bases, with 8 bases between the two germline ends. The CDR3 runs to 13 residues. CDR1 and CDR2 from the germline V gene are SGHAT and FQNNGV. CDR3 bases: TGTGCCAGCAGCTTAGCGTCTGGCGAAAAACTGTTTTTT. Protein product: CASSLASGEKLFF.

The table lists this clone with a count of one. V and J are TRBV7-6 and TRBJ2-4; TRBD1 agrees at 9 bases. Germline V gives CDR1 SGHVS, CDR2 FNYEAQ. Trimming at V came to 5 bases and at J to 8 bases, leaving 10 bases not matched to a gene. This CDR3 comprises 15 residues. The CDR3 loop is CASSPLYRGQDIQYF. Written as DNA, the CDR3 is TGTGCCAGCAGCCCCCTCTACAGGGGGCAAGACATTCAGTACTTC.

The DNA of the CDR3 is TGTGCCAGCTCACCACCAGGGGCTAACGGGGAGCTGTTTTTT. Its protein is CASSPPGANGELFF. This rearrangement joins TRBV18 to TRBJ2-2; a weak D match, TRBD1 (5 bases). Germline CDR1 is KGHSH and CDR2 is LQKENI. Trimming took off 0 bases at V and 7 bases at J, with 9 bases between the two ends. The CDR3 is 14 amino acids.

The chain has TRBV5-6 and TRBJ1-3; no clear D gene. The CDR3 is 15 amino acids. Germline V lookup: CDR1 SGHDT, CDR2 YYEEEE. V was shortened by 6 bases and J by 0 bases, with 13 bases between the two germline ends. The CDR3 DNA sequence: TGTGCCAGCACCAGGTCCAGACACTCTGGAAACACCATATATTTT. This translates into CASTRSRHSGNTIYF.